This T cell receptor beta chain was found in a study of T cell responses to AZD1222 COVID-19 vaccine. There are a few counts of this clone. Assay: immunoSEQ multiplex PCR; the TCRdb copy retains only in-frame clones and omits some. There are more than 150,000 clones in the sample; around 87% occur only once, and 2.5% to 3% lies in the top ten. This clonotype was obtained from an adult in good health. The specimen was peripheral blood, collected on day 0 of MenACWY control vaccination.

CDR3 DNA sequence: TGTGCCAGCAGCGGACCGACGGGCTACGAGCAGTACTTC. Residues: CASSGPTGYEQYF. This rearrangement joins TRBV5-4 to TRBJ2-7; D is undetermined. V was pared by 4 bases and J by 3 bases, with 11 bases between. CDR1 and CDR2 from the germline V gene are SGHNT and YYREEE (reference sequence). The CDR3 totals 13 residues.